A single sample gave rise to the 25 T cell receptor beta chains below, sequenced in a study of shared clonotypes between healthy human individuals. Using immunoSEQ multiplex PCR, the repertoire was profiled, and TCRdb retains in-frame clones only, with some absent. The repertoire holds a few hundred thousand clones, with 97% as singletons. Input material: naive CD4+ T cells sorted from blood. Subset meaning: CD45RA+ positively selected. All receptors come from a woman aged 25 to 39 in good health.

The CDR3 sequence is CASRHNSVSDTQYF. DNA for the CDR3: TGTGCCAGCAGACATAACTCCGTATCGGATACGCAGTATTTT. J is TRBJ2-3 and V is TRBV5-4; no reliable D call. Germline-derived CDR1 and CDR2 are SGHNT and YYREEE (reference sequence). V was clipped by 5 bases and J by 6 bases, with 16 bases between them. There are 14 residues in the CDR3.

The chain carries TRBV7-9 and TRBJ1-1; a possible D gene is TRBD1 (6 bases). The CDR3 loop spans 15 amino acids. The V gene lost 5 bases and the J gene lost 4 bases, with 17 bases spanning the gap. Germline lookup yields CDR1 SEHNR and CDR2 FQNEAQ (reference sequence). DNA for the CDR3: TGTGCCAGCAGCAGTAACCAGGGGACGACCACTGAAGCTTTCTTT. Its translation: CASSSNQGTTTEAFF.

This chain connects TRBV11-3 to TRBJ1-1; D is perhaps TRBD1 (5 bases). V lost 0 bases to trimming and J lost 1 base, with 9 bases between them. CDR3 length: 15 amino acids. Per the germline V gene, CDR1 is SGHNT and CDR2 is YENEEA. The CDR3 region has the DNA TGTGCCAGCAGCTTAGATGGCAGGGCGAACACTGAAGCTTTCTTT. Encoded protein: CASSLDGRANTEAFF.

V usage is TRBV6-1 and J usage is TRBJ2-7; TRBD2 matches 7 bases. The germline V gene has CDR1 MNHNS and CDR2 SASEGT. The CDR3 covers 13 residues. The V and J ends lost 9 bases and 4 bases, in that order; junction bases with no gene match: 9. The CDR3 protein is CASREVAPYEQYF. CDR3 nucleotides: TGTGCCAGTCGGGAGGTAGCGCCGTACGAGCAGTACTTC.

The chain combines TRBV6-1 with TRBJ2-5; unclear D gene. The CDR3 sequence is 13 residues long. The V end lost 1 base, the J end lost 5 bases, and 8 bases lay between the germline ends. CDR1 and CDR2 (germline): MNHNS, SASEGT. CDR3 DNA: TGTGCCAGCAGTGAAGGCCTTGGGGAGACCCAGTACTTC. Amino acid sequence: CASSEGLGETQYF.

This chain connects TRBV15 to TRBJ2-1; no clear D gene. CDR1 is LNHNV and CDR2 is YYDKDF in the germline V gene (reference sequence). The germline V and J ends were trimmed by 2 bases and 8 bases, with 10 bases remaining between them. This CDR3 region has 13 residues. CDR3 residues: CATSRPQVDEQFF. CDR3 DNA: TGTGCCACCAGCAGACCCCAGGTGGATGAGCAGTTCTTC.

The V gene is TRBV15, the J gene TRBJ1-5; no clear D gene. Trimming removed 4 bases at V and 9 bases at J, with 19 bases between. Germline V gives CDR1 LNHNV, CDR2 YYDKDF (reference sequence). This CDR3 spans 15 amino acids. CDR3 loop: CATSNNGGSSTPQHF. The CDR3, as DNA: TGTGCCACCAGCAACAACGGAGGAAGCAGCACGCCCCAGCATTTT.

DNA of the CDR3: TGTGCCAGCAGCGCGCCGGGACTAGCGGGAGTCAGTGAGCAGTTCTTC. This sequence encodes CASSAPGLAGVSEQFF. The rearrangement joins TRBV9 to TRBJ2-1, with 14 positions matching TRBD2. Germline CDR1 reads SGDLS; CDR2 reads YYNGEE. The trim removed 3 bases at V and 9 bases at J, leaving 8 bases unmatched. The CDR3 runs 16 residues.

This clone was seen once. The rearrangement joins TRBV11-2 to TRBJ1-5; tentatively, D is TRBD1 (6 bases). Between the trimmed V and J ends, which lost 3 bases and 3 bases, there was a span of 9 bases. This CDR3 spans 14 amino acids. CDR1 is SGHAT and CDR2 is FQNNGV in the germline V gene. Written as DNA, the CDR3 is TGTGCCAGCAGCTTCACAGGGCACAATCAGCCCCAGCATTTT. It codes for CASSFTGHNQPQHF.

The chain combines TRBV6-7 with TRBJ2-7; 7 bases map to TRBD2. TRBV6-7 qualifies as an ORF whose function is uncertain. This CDR3 is built from 19 residues. Germline trimming cut 0 bases from V and 5 bases from J; bases unmatched to any gene: 19. As DNA, the CDR3 is TGTGCCAGCAGTTACTCCTGGCACTGGCAGACTAGCAGGAGGGACGAGCAGTACTTC. This sequence encodes CASSYSWHWQTSRRDEQYF.

The rearrangement links TRBV16 to TRBJ2-4, with a tentative D call TRBD2 (6 bases). This CDR3 region has 13 residues. The V gene lost 4 bases and the J gene lost 7 bases, with 11 bases spanning the gap. Germline V gene lookup returns CDR1 KGHSY and CDR2 FQNENV. CDR3 sequence: CASSLRRENIQYF. Here the CDR3 DNA reads TGTGCCAGCAGCCTTCGGAGGGAGAACATTCAGTACTTC.

The chain joins TRBV10-3 to TRBJ2-3, with D perhaps TRBD1 or TRBD2 (5 bases each). Germline CDR1 ENHRY, CDR2 SYGVKD. The length of the CDR3 is 21 residues. V lost 0 bases and J 3 bases, leaving 28 bases between the germline ends. The CDR3 loop is CAISESTGNRGSLGSTDTQYF. CDR3 DNA: TGTGCCATCAGTGAGTCCACCGGGAATCGGGGCTCTCTGGGCTCGACAGATACGCAGTATTTT.

The chain's CDR3 is CASSYDYRLRPEQYF. CDR3 bases: TGTGCCAGCAGTTACGATTACAGATTGCGACCCGAGCAGTACTTC. The V call is TRBV6-5, the J call TRBJ2-7; D remains ambiguous. CDR1 and CDR2 from the germline V gene are MNHEY and SVGAGI. The CDR3 is made up of 15 amino acids. V lost 2 bases, J lost 6 bases, and 17 bases lay in between.

The chain carries TRBV19 and TRBJ2-5; TRBD1 is a possible D gene (5 bases). The V gene's germline CDR1 is LNHDA and CDR2 SQIVND (reference sequence). This CDR3 has 15 residues. V lost 1 base and J lost 5, with 14 bases in between. CDR3 sequence reads: CASSIVRVPRETQYF. The CDR3 DNA reads TGTGCCAGTAGTATAGTCAGGGTGCCGAGGGAGACCCAGTACTTC.

The chain couples TRBV28 to TRBJ2-7; D is possibly TRBD1 (6 bases). Deletions cut 7 bases from V and 6 bases from J, with 19 bases between. CDR1 is MDHEN and CDR2 is SYDVKM in the germline V gene. This CDR3 is 14 amino acids long. CDR3 region: CASIQGGTGSEQYF. CDR3 coding DNA: TGTGCCAGCATCCAAGGGGGAACAGGGTCCGAGCAGTACTTC.

This sequence joins TRBV30 and TRBJ2-3; the D gene could be TRBD1 or TRBD2 (5 bases each). The germline V and J ends were trimmed by 1 base and 5 bases, with 13 bases remaining between them. The CDR3 runs to 14 residues. CDR1 and CDR2 (germline): GTSNPN, SVGIG (reference sequence). This CDR3 is CAWSGRGRQDTQYF. CDR3 bases: TGTGCCTGGAGTGGCCGGGGCCGCCAAGATACGCAGTATTTT.

The chain is built from TRBV7-6 and TRBJ1-6; D unclear. V was clipped by 5 bases and J by 2 bases, with 4 bases between them. The CDR3 is 13 amino acids. Looked up from germline, CDR1 is SGHVS and CDR2 is FNYEAQ. DNA for the CDR3: TGTGCCAGCAGCCCTACCTATAATTCACCCCTCCACTTT. Amino acids: CASSPTYNSPLHF.

The chain employs TRBV28 and TRBJ1-1; 9 positions match TRBD1. Germline V gives CDR1 MDHEN, CDR2 SYDVKM. V gave up 6 bases and J gave up 4 bases; unmatched junction bases: 3. The CDR3 consists of 13 residues. In nucleotides, the CDR3 is TGTGCCAGCAGCCTACAGGGGGCCACTGAAGCTTTCTTT. Protein: CASSLQGATEAFF.

J is TRBJ2-7 and V is TRBV11-2; maybe TRBD1 (5 bases). The CDR3 totals 14 residues. Trimming removed 5 bases at V and 5 bases at J, with 16 bases between. The germline V gene has CDR1 SGHAT and CDR2 FQNNGV. CDR3 protein: CASSPPHQTDEQYF. CDR3 nucleotide sequence: TGTGCCAGCAGCCCTCCCCATCAGACAGACGAGCAGTACTTC.

The genes are TRBV5-4 and TRBJ2-1, with a tentative D call TRBD2 (5 bases). The CDR3 covers 15 residues. The V gene lost 3 bases and the J gene lost 9 bases, with 19 bases spanning the gap. Germline-derived CDR1 and CDR2 are SGHNT and YYREEE (reference sequence). The CDR3 nucleotides are TGTGCCAGCAGCTCACCCAGCGGAGCCTTTGGTGAGCAGTTCTTC. Its protein product is CASSSPSGAFGEQFF.

The genes are TRBV7-9 and TRBJ2-3; no definite D call. The germline V and J ends were trimmed by 2 bases and 1 base, with 13 bases remaining between them. This CDR3 contains 16 residues. Germline CDR1 SEHNR, CDR2 FQNEAQ (reference sequence). The CDR3 is CASSLRQPRGTDTQYF. DNA for the CDR3: TGTGCCAGCAGCTTACGGCAGCCAAGGGGCACAGATACGCAGTATTTT.

This rearrangement joins TRBV19 to TRBJ1-2; D call uncertain. The germline CDR1 and CDR2 sequences are LNHDA and SQIVND (reference sequence). V gave up 0 bases and J gave up 2 bases, with 13 bases separating them. The CDR3 covers 16 residues. The CDR3 region has the DNA TGTGCCAGTAGTATAGATTACAGCCCGACAAACTATGGCTACACCTTC. Residues: CASSIDYSPTNYGYTF.

This clone appeared once. This chain connects TRBV30 to TRBJ1-4; maybe TRBD1 (6 bases). The CDR3 is 14 amino acids. Germline lookup yields CDR1 GTSNPN and CDR2 SVGIG (reference sequence). Here the CDR3 reads CAGGRGATNEKLFF. In DNA form, the CDR3 reads TGTGCTGGCGGCAGGGGAGCAACTAATGAAAAACTGTTTTTT.

This rearrangement joins TRBV2 to TRBJ1-1; TRBD1 agrees at 10 bases. V was clipped by 8 bases and J by 7 bases; unmatched bases: 10. Germline CDR1 is SNHLY and CDR2 is FYNNEI. The CDR3 is 14 amino acids. CDR3 amino acids: CASGPGQGMSEAFF. For the CDR3, the DNA is TGTGCCAGCGGGCCGGGACAGGGGATGAGTGAAGCTTTCTTT.

V gene TRBV28 combines with J gene TRBJ2-3; possibly TRBD2 for D (6 bases). Trimming cost V 6 bases and J 2 bases, with 15 bases left between them. Germline V gene lookup returns CDR1 MDHEN and CDR2 SYDVKM. CDR3 length equals 15 residues. The CDR3 DNA reads TGTGCCAGCAGGGGAGGAGCGGGCAACACAGATACGCAGTATTTT. It encodes CASRGGAGNTDTQYF.